The entry below gives a single T cell receptor (beta chain) sequence along with its context. Its antigen is unidentified. Trimming took 5 bases from V and 5 from J; bases not matched to a gene: 11. The CDR3 is 16 residues long. The germline V gene encodes CDR1 SGHVS and CDR2 FQNEAQ. Using constant-segment primers, 5'RACE produced TCR alpha and TCR beta cDNA libraries carrying sample barcodes and UMIs. Each CDR3 protein is one row after TCRdb ran MiXCR on the 5' RACE reads. The data hold hundreds of thousands of distinct CDR3 sequences, with under 20% observed a single time. The data originate from a study of T-cell memory formation after mild COVID-19. At the level of the study: Clusters were largely donor specific. Study-wide findings and caveats: Day 15 to 85 contractors were CD4/CD8 balanced; later expanders leaned CD4+.

The origin of this receptor is a young man who had mild COVID-19 (a few samples of this study predate the infection). Cell type and time point are not known. The chain couples TRBV7-8 to TRBJ2-3, with 9 bases identical to TRBD2. The sample comprised PBMCs or a T cell subset sorted from them (not recorded which). The DNA of the CDR3 is TGTGCCAGCAGCCACACGGCGGGGGGGCGACTAGATACGCAGTATTTT. Its protein is CASSHTAGGRLDTQYF.